These 16 T cell receptor beta chains came from one sample sequenced in a study of T cells in Graves' hyperthyroidism and ophthalmopathy. Amplification yielded TCR beta CDR3 regions, with RNA transcripts as the source. The HTBI set primed first-round TCR CDR3 RT-PCR. TCRdb re-called the multiplex PCR reads with MiXCR, one entry per CDR3 protein. The sample lists about 500,000 distinct CDR3 sequences; around 15% were seen once. Sequenced: blood. The origin of the receptors is a woman aged 25 to 39 with Graves' ophthalmopathy.

This chain uses TRBV6-2 or TRBV6-3 with TRBJ2-1; 9 bases fit TRBD1. There are 17 residues in the CDR3. From germline, CDR1 is MNHEY and CDR2 SVGEGT. The junction had 7 bases not matched to a gene; V was cut back by 0 bases and J by 4 bases. The DNA of the CDR3 is TGTGCCAGCAGTTACTCACCGGGACAGGGAATGTACAATGAGCAGTTCTTC. This encodes CASSYSPGQGMYNEQFF.

V is TRBV7-6 and J is TRBJ2-7; 10 nucleotides align to TRBD1. The CDR3 loop spans 16 amino acids. CDR1 SGHVS and CDR2 FNYEAQ come from the germline V gene. Trimming at V came to 4 bases and at J to 3 bases, leaving 9 bases not matched to a gene. This CDR3 reads CASSSAPGQGDYEQYF. CDR3 coding DNA: TGTGCCAGCAGCTCGGCCCCCGGACAGGGGGACTACGAGCAGTACTTC.

This clonotype has a handful of counts. The chain combines TRBV20-1 with TRBJ2-3; TRBD2 aligns across 10 bases. Germline V gives CDR1 DFQATT, CDR2 SNEGSKA (reference sequence). This CDR3 region has 16 residues. Trimming removed 0 bases from V and 2 bases from J; junction bases left unmatched: 5. CDR3 region: CSARDRLAGTTDTQYF. As DNA, the CDR3 is TGCAGTGCTAGAGATCGACTAGCGGGCACCACAGATACGCAGTATTTT.

This chain links TRBV29-1 with TRBJ2-4; 9 nucleotides match TRBD1. This CDR3 has 11 residues. Unmatched junction bases numbered 10, after V lost 7 bases and J lost 15 bases. Germline-derived CDR1 and CDR2 are SQVTM and ANQGSEA. DNA of the CDR3: TGCAGCGACCGGACAGGGGACCGCGGGTACTTC. Translating gives CSDRTGDRGYF.

This clonotype was observed many times. The genes are TRBV30 and TRBJ2-2; no clear D. Trimming removed 3 bases from V and 2 bases from J, with 10 bases in between. The CDR3 has 14 amino acids. The germline gives CDR1 GTSNPN, CDR2 SVGIG (reference sequence). CDR3 in DNA: TGTGCCTGGAGGGGAATTGGTAACACCGGGGAGCTGTTTTTT. It is translated as CAWRGIGNTGELFF.

A few counts support this clonotype. J is TRBJ2-3 and V is TRBV10-3; unclear D gene. The CDR3 contains 13 residues. Looked up from germline, CDR1 is ENHRY and CDR2 is SYGVKD. V shed 2 bases and J shed 2 bases, with 5 bases lying between them. The CDR3 region has the DNA TGTGCCATCAGTGAGCACACCACAGATACGCAGTATTTT. The encoded protein is CAISEHTTDTQYF.

This chain connects TRBV20-1 to TRBJ2-1, with TRBD2 matching over 14 bases. V lost 4 bases to trimming and J lost 0 bases; unmatched junction nucleotides: 5. The CDR3 runs 17 residues. The germline gives CDR1 DFQATT, CDR2 SNEGSKA (reference sequence). CDR3 in amino acids: CSAIGTSGRGSYNEQFF. DNA of the CDR3: TGCAGTGCTATAGGGACTAGCGGGAGAGGCTCCTACAATGAGCAGTTCTTC.

This clonotype has more than one count but fewer than ten. V and J are TRBV20-1 and TRBJ2-3; TRBD1 aligns across 10 bases. The CDR3 spans 16 residues. V was clipped by 4 bases and J by 4 bases; unmatched bases: 11. Per the germline V gene, CDR1 is DFQATT and CDR2 is SNEGSKA (reference sequence). The CDR3 sequence: CSATGTGAGSSDTQYF. CDR3 in DNA: TGCAGTGCTACCGGGACAGGGGCCGGATCCTCAGATACGCAGTATTTT.

This chain connects TRBV20-1 to TRBJ2-7, with D unclear. Per the germline V gene, CDR1 is DFQATT and CDR2 is SNEGSKA (reference sequence). The CDR3 has 13 residues. The V end lost 3 bases, the J end lost 5 bases, and 14 bases lay between the germline ends. CDR3 in DNA: TGCAGTGCTAGTCTCGCAGGTCTCAACGAGCAGTACTTC. It encodes CSASLAGLNEQYF.

J is TRBJ2-1 and V is TRBV4-3; no firm D call. The CDR3 length is 15 residues. Trimming shortened V by 4 bases and J by 0 bases, and 10 bases separated the two germline ends. From germline, CDR1 is LGHNA and CDR2 YSLEER. CDR3 DNA: TGCGCCAGCAGCCCCAATACTCGCTCCTACAATGAGCAGTTCTTC. Protein sequence: CASSPNTRSYNEQFF.

This clonotype has at least ten counts. CDR3 residues: CASSLSTGEQYF. The CDR3 nucleotides read TGTGCCAGCAGTTTATCTACAGGCGAGCAGTACTTC. This chain connects TRBV27 to TRBJ2-7; D possibly corresponds to TRBD1 (5 bases). This CDR3 contains 12 residues. Trimming pared 0 bases from V and 6 bases from J, leaving 6 bases between. Germline values: CDR1 MNHEY, CDR2 SMNVEV (reference sequence).

This chain links TRBV11-2 with TRBJ1-4; D remains unclear. Looked up from germline, CDR1 is SGHAT and CDR2 is FQNNGV. With 5 bases removed from V and 8 bases from J, the gap between germline ends came to 12 bases. The CDR3 totals 13 residues. The CDR3 DNA reads as TGTGCCAGCAGCACCCGAGAGGGAGAAAAACTGTTTTTT. Amino acid sequence: CASSTREGEKLFF.

This clonotype has just a few counts. The chain uses TRBV28 and TRBJ2-2; D unclear. Germline assignment: CDR1 MDHEN and CDR2 SYDVKM. Trimming left V 3 bases short and J 1 base short, with 18 bases between. CDR3 length equals 18 residues. CDR3 in DNA: TGTGCCAGCAGTTTTCCCCCACCCCAGACCTTGAACACCGGGGAGCTGTTTTTT. This sequence encodes CASSFPPPQTLNTGELFF.

The chain has TRBV4-3 and TRBJ1-1; no firm D call. Deletions cut 1 base from V and 4 bases from J, with 13 bases between. The CDR3 contains 15 residues. Germline V gene sequence: CDR1 LGHNA, CDR2 YSLEER. CDR3 DNA sequence: TGCGCCAGCAGCCAAGGATCGGCAGCCTTCACTGAAGCTTTCTTT. Its protein is CASSQGSAAFTEAFF.

The table lists this clonotype with many counts. V and J are TRBV28 and TRBJ2-1; D perhaps matches TRBD2 (6 bases). Trimming removed 7 bases from V and 3 bases from J, with 13 bases in between. This CDR3 contains 14 residues. CDR1 and CDR2 (germline): MDHEN, SYDVKM. This chain's CDR3 is CASTLTSVYNEQFF. Written as DNA, the CDR3 is TGTGCCAGCACCTTGACTAGTGTCTACAATGAGCAGTTCTTC.

V and J are TRBV12-3 or TRBV12-4 and TRBJ1-1; 7 nucleotides agree with TRBD1. Losses at the gene ends were 5 bases for V and 11 bases for J; bases not matched to a gene: 8. The CDR3 contains 12 residues. The CDR3 DNA reads as TGTGCCAGCAGTCGGGGACAGCGGGGGGCTTTCTTT. It specifies CASSRGQRGAFF.